Here is one T cell receptor (beta chain) with its context. The antigen is unknown. In germline, CDR1 is GTSNPN, CDR2 SVGIG (reference sequence). Trimming took 2 bases from V and 5 from J; bases not matched to a gene: 5. This CDR3 region has 14 residues. The sample comes from a study of cytomegalovirus exposure and HLA in healthy donors. Study-wide findings and caveats: A later analysis found TCR association rates differed by HLA locus, highest for DRB1 and lowest for HLA-C.

The primer mix had 60 Vbeta and 13 Jbeta primers. Sequencing used immunoSEQ multiplex PCR; TCRdb keeps in-frame clones, though not all of them. The table lists about 120,000 clones, roughly 14% of them singletons. The sequenced material came from PBMCs. This clonotype originated in a woman younger than 30 in good health and CMV-seronegative. The chain links TRBV30 to TRBJ2-2; 7 bases line up with TRBD2. CDR3 region: CAWSRLAETGELFF. CDR3 DNA sequence: TGTGCCTGGAGTAGGCTAGCGGAGACCGGGGAGCTGTTTTTT. The whole variable domain, filled in from reference TRBV30 and TRBJ2-2, reads SQTIHQWPATLVQPVGSPLSLECTVEGTSNPNLYWYRQAAGRGLQLLFYSVGIGQISSEVPQNLSASRPQDRQFILSSKKLLLSDSGFYLCAWSRLAETGELFFGEGSRLTVL.